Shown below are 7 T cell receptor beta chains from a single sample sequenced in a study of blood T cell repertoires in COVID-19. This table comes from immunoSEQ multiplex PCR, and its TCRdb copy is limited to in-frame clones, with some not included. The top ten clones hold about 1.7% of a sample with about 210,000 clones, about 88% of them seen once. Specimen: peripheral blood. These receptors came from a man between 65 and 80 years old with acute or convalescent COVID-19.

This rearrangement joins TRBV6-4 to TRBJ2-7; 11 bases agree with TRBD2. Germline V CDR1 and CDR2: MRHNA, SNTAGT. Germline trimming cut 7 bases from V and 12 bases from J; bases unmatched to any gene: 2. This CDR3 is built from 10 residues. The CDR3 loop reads CASTSGRLYF. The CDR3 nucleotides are TGTGCCAGCACTAGCGGGAGGCTGTACTTC.

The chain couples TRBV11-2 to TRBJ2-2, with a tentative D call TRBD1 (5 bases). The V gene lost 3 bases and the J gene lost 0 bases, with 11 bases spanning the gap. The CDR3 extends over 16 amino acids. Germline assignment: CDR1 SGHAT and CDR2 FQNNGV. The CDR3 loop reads CASSLFAGTNTGELFF. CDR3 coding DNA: TGTGCCAGCAGCTTGTTTGCAGGGACGAACACCGGGGAGCTGTTTTTT. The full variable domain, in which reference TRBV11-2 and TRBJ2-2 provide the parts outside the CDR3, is EAGVAQSPRYKIIEKRQSVAFWCNPISGHATLYWYQQILGQGPKLLIQFQNNGVVDDSQLPKDRFSAERLKGVDSTLKIQPAKLEDSAVYLCASSLFAGTNTGELFFGEGSRLTVL.

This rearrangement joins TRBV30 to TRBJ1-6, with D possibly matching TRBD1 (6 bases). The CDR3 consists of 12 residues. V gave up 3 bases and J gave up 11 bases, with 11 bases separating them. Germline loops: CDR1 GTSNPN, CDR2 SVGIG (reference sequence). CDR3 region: CAWRDSSPPLHF. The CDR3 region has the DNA TGTGCCTGGAGGGACAGCTCACCACCCCTCCACTTT.

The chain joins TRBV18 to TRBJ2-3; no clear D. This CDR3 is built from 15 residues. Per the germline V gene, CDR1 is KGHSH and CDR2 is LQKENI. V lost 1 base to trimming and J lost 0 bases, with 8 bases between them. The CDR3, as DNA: TGTGCCAGCTCACCACGGCAGGCAAGCACAGATACGCAGTATTTT. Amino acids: CASSPRQASTDTQYF.

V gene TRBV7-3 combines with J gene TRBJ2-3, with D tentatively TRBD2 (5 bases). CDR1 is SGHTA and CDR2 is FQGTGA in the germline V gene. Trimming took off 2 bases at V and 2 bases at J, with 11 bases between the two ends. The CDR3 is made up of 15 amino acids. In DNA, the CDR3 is TGTGCCAGCAGCTTAGAGGGCCTAAACACAGATACGCAGTATTTT. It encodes CASSLEGLNTDTQYF.

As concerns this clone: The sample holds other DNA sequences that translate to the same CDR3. The CDR3 DNA follows: TGTGCCAGCTCACCCGACCGGGGCTATGGCTACACCTTC. Translation: CASSPDRGYGYTF. The rearrangement joins TRBV18 to TRBJ1-2; D ambiguous. Trimming removed 3 bases from V and 4 bases from J, with 9 bases in between. The CDR3 is made up of 13 amino acids. Germline V CDR1 and CDR2: KGHSH, LQKENI.

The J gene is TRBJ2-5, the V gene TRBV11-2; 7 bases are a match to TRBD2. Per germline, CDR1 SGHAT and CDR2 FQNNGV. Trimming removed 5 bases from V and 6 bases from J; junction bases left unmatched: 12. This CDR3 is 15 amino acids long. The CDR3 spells CASSPIAGIRKTQYF. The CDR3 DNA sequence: TGTGCCAGCAGCCCCATAGCGGGTATTAGGAAGACCCAGTACTTC.